Below, one T cell receptor (beta chain) is given with its context. Its antigen is undetermined. It was with a sample-barcoded 5' primer and a J-beta primer mix that a second PCR of roughly 7 to 12 cycles was run. Carrying 12 random nucleotides, a template-switch adaptor labeled each individual cDNA molecule. Sequencing recovered at least 2.5 million CDR3-containing paired-end reads from each sample. Via MiXCR, TCRdb re-called the 5' RACE reads, giving one row per CDR3 protein. The sample carries 600,000 to 850,000 distinct CDR3 sequences, roughly 43% recorded once. This sample stems from a study of blood T cells in healthy people across ages. Whole-study results and caveats: CMV infection status of these donors was not known.

Trimming pared 2 bases from V and 5 bases from J, leaving 10 bases between. CDR3 length: 14 amino acids. In germline, CDR1 is SNHLY, CDR2 FYNNEI. V is TRBV2 and J is TRBJ2-4; weak D call: TRBD1 (5 bases). This clonotype was sampled from a woman aged 55-69 years in good health. The sequencing input was blood. As DNA, the CDR3 is TGTGCCAGCAGTGAACAGGGTGGGGAAAACATTCAGTACTTC. It translates to CASSEQGGENIQYF.